This T cell receptor beta chain was documented in a study of blood T cell repertoires in COVID-19. Study context: Samples came from the United States, Italy and Spain, spanning acute and convalescent COVID-19. Sources were T cells, B-cell-depleted T cells, or PBMCs; the material itself was cDNA or gDNA.

This CDR3 contains 13 residues. Germline assignment: CDR1 SNHLY and CDR2 FYNNEI. The V end was cut by 7 bases, the J end by 14 bases, with 20 bases between. The authors' processing: Reference gene primer amplification gave estimated nucleated cell counts. Measured with immunoSEQ multiplex PCR; TCRdb has only the in-frame clones, and not every one. From that table come the V and J calls and clone size; the DNA was used to work out D and trimming. Of fewer than 95,000 clones listed, 88% are singletons. This TCR was recovered from a man between 60 and 70 years old with acute or convalescent COVID-19. The J gene is TRBJ1-4, the V gene TRBV2; the D is unclear. Sequenced material: peripheral blood. Here the CDR3 DNA reads TGTGCCAGCACGTCGGGCGGACGGTCGGGGCTGTTTTTT. Translated, it gives CASTSGGRSGLFF.